The rows below give T cell receptor beta chains drawn from one sample of a study of shared clonotypes between healthy human individuals. Sequenced by immunoSEQ multiplex PCR; TCRdb stores in-frame clones only, minus some. This repertoire shows a few million clones, 90% to 95% found once; its top ten account for about 0.13%. Source material: naive CD4+ T cells sorted from blood. These receptor sequences come from a man in his late teens or twenties in good health. The CDR3 runs from the conserved cysteine through the conserved F or W. Each record gives: D gene, clone size, V gene, J gene, CDR3 protein, CDR3 DNA. D genes are given only for firm matches. Rows give clone size only sometimes, using once, few, many, or a class for an expanded clone.

NA	NA	TRBV23-1	TRBJ1-5	CASSPPTSRTAYSNQPQHF	TGCGCCAGCAGTCCTCCGACTTCTAGGACAGCATATAGCAATCAGCCCCAGCATTTT
TRBD1	NA	TRBV29-1	TRBJ1-1	CSVWTGTEAFF	TGCAGCGTTTGGACAGGGACTGAAGCTTTCTTT
TRBD1	few	TRBV5-1	TRBJ2-7	CASSFRRTGGYEQYF	TGCGCCAGCAGCTTTCGCCGGACAGGGGGCTACGAGCAGTACTTC
NA	NA	TRBV19	TRBJ1-3	CASSTGFSGNTIYF	TGTGCCAGTAGTACAGGATTCTCTGGAAACACCATATATTTT
TRBD1	NA	TRBV18	TRBJ1-1	CASSALTGGTEAFF	TGTGCCAGCTCAGCCCTGACAGGGGGCACTGAAGCTTTCTTT
NA	NA	TRBV28	TRBJ2-7	CASSFGTDLFYEQYF	TGTGCCAGCAGTTTTGGGACGGACCTCTTTTACGAGCAGTACTTC
NA	NA	TRBV7-2	TRBJ2-7	CASSPSGSDSYEQYF	TGTGCCAGCAGCCCTAGTGGTTCAGACTCCTACGAGCAGTACTTC
NA	NA	TRBV19	TRBJ2-1	CARRMDLDNEQFF	TGTGCCAGAAGGATGGATTTAGACAATGAGCAGTTCTTC
NA	NA	TRBV9	TRBJ2-7	CASSPRTRLEKYEQYF	TGTGCCAGCAGCCCCCGTACCCGACTAGAGAAGTACGAGCAGTACTTC
NA	few	TRBV28	TRBJ2-6	CASRPKWSNSGANVLTF	TGTGCCAGCAGGCCCAAATGGAGCAACTCTGGGGCCAACGTCCTGACTTTC